Each of the 14 T cell receptor beta chains below was sequenced from the same sample in a study of T cell repertoires in cytomegalovirus infection. No antigens are known for them. TCRdb fed the reads into MiXCR, producing one record per CDR3 protein. The table shows about 20,000 distinct CDR3 sequences, with 35% to 45% occurring only once. Specimen: CD8+ T cells from cultured PBMCs, collected from culture after CMV antigen stimulation. These receptors originate from a human donor in good health (CMV status not recorded). Some clones in this sample may be carry-over from other donors' samples.

V usage is TRBV7-6 and J usage is TRBJ2-1; the D is unclear. This CDR3 has 16 residues. Germline CDR1 reads SGHVS; CDR2 reads FNYEAQ. V was cut by 1 base and J by 5 bases, with 15 bases left in between. The CDR3 sequence is CASSLVHQIRDNEQFF. Written as DNA, the CDR3 is TGTGCCAGCAGCTTAGTACACCAGATTAGAGACAATGAGCAGTTCTTC.

This clonotype appeared a few times. This chain joins TRBV28 and TRBJ2-1; 8 nucleotides line up with TRBD1. This CDR3 is built from 15 residues. Trimming cost V 6 bases and J 4 bases; bases outside gene matches: 8. Looked up from germline, CDR1 is MDHEN and CDR2 is SYDVKM. The CDR3: CASRPEDRDYNEQFF. The CDR3 bases are TGTGCCAGCAGGCCCGAGGACAGGGATTACAATGAGCAGTTCTTC.

This sequence joins TRBV28 and TRBJ2-5; no clear D gene. CDR3 size: 12 residues. Trimming removed 7 bases at V and 1 base at J, with 7 bases between. Germline CDR1 reads MDHEN; CDR2 reads SYDVKM. CDR3 loop: CASMSSQETQYF. CDR3 nucleotide sequence: TGTGCCAGCATGTCCAGCCAAGAGACCCAGTACTTC.

V usage is TRBV4-3 and J usage is TRBJ2-5; either TRBD1 or TRBD2 may supply D (5 bases each). CDR1 is LGHNA and CDR2 is YSLEER in the germline V gene. Trimming shortened V by 1 base and J by 0 bases, and 9 bases separated the two germline ends. The CDR3 has 15 residues. In nucleotides, the CDR3 is TGCGCCAGCAGCCAAGGATTGGGGGACCAAGAGACCCAGTACTTC. Its protein is CASSQGLGDQETQYF.

This clonotype was seen many times. This chain joins TRBV7-9 and TRBJ2-5, with D hard to call. There are 14 residues in the CDR3. The germline V and J ends were trimmed by 2 bases and 0 bases, with 7 bases remaining between them. Germline CDR1 is SEHNR and CDR2 is FQNEAQ (reference sequence). CDR3 sequence (DNA): TGTGCCAGCAGCTTAACTCAGGACCAAGAGACCCAGTACTTC. It codes for CASSLTQDQETQYF.

The V call is TRBV11-2, the J call TRBJ1-2; 10 positions agree with TRBD1. The germline V gene has CDR1 SGHAT and CDR2 FQNNGV. V gave up 5 bases and J gave up 7 bases; unmatched junction bases: 13. The CDR3 covers 16 residues. The CDR3: CASSPYRQGASGGYTF. In DNA, the CDR3 is TGTGCCAGCAGCCCCTACCGACAGGGGGCGTCAGGTGGCTACACCTTC.

This clonotype came up a few times. The chain carries TRBV27 and TRBJ2-7, with 9 bases fitting TRBD2. The CDR3 totals 15 residues. V dropped 0 bases and J dropped 5; count of bases not matched to a gene: 5. Germline V gene sequence: CDR1 MNHEY, CDR2 SMNVEV (reference sequence). The CDR3 loop reads CASSLSTSGGNEQYF. For the CDR3, the DNA is TGTGCCAGCAGTTTATCGACTAGCGGAGGGAACGAGCAGTACTTC.

The rearrangement joins TRBV7-6 to TRBJ1-6, with TRBD1 as a possible D gene (6 bases). The ends were cut back, 5 bases at V and 7 bases at J, with 12 bases in the middle. CDR3 size: 14 residues. From germline, CDR1 is SGHVS and CDR2 FNYEAQ. Here the CDR3 DNA reads TGTGCCAGCAGCCAGAGTGGGGGCAATTCACCCCTCCACTTT. Encoded protein: CASSQSGGNSPLHF.

This clonotype has more than one count but fewer than ten. CDR3 region: CASSPQGMSNQPQHF. CDR3 sequence (DNA): TGTGCCAGCAGCCCACAGGGGATGAGCAATCAGCCCCAGCATTTT. The rearrangement links TRBV12-3 or TRBV12-4 to TRBJ1-5; 7 bases map to TRBD1. The CDR3 totals 15 residues. With 6 bases clipped from V and 1 base from J, the junction kept 6 bases outside the gene matches.

The V call is TRBV6-2 or TRBV6-3, the J call TRBJ1-6; unclear D gene. Deletions cut 2 bases from V and 0 bases from J, with 8 bases between. CDR1 MNHEY and CDR2 SVGEGT come from the germline V gene. The CDR3 sequence is 16 residues long. The CDR3 loop is CASSYRTISYNSPLHF. CDR3 DNA: TGTGCCAGCAGTTACAGGACCATCTCCTATAATTCACCCCTCCACTTT.

V usage is TRBV14 and J usage is TRBJ2-5; D is uncertain. The CDR3 is made up of 13 amino acids. V lost 2 bases to trimming and J lost 3 bases, with 7 bases between them. The germline gives CDR1 SGHDN, CDR2 FVKESK. CDR3 sequence reads: CASSQLLKETQYF. CDR3 coding DNA: TGTGCCAGCAGCCAACTACTGAAAGAGACCCAGTACTTC. The full variable domain, its missing parts supplied by reference TRBV14 and TRBJ2-5, is EAGVTQFPSHSVIEKGQTVTLRCDPISGHDNLYWYRRVMGKEIKFLLHFVKESKQDESGMPNNRFLAERTGGTYSTLKVQPAELEDSGVYFCASSQLLKETQYFGPGTRLLVL.

The chain uses TRBV7-2 and TRBJ2-7; 8 nucleotides match TRBD2. This CDR3 is built from 17 residues. The V segment lost 1 base and the J segment 3 bases; nucleotides outside the gene matches: 11. Looked up from germline, CDR1 is SGHTA and CDR2 is FQGNSA. CDR3 region: CASSLDRQIAGLYEQYF. The CDR3 DNA follows: TGTGCCAGCAGCTTAGACCGACAGATAGCGGGGCTCTACGAGCAGTACTTC.

This clonotype has at least ten counts. This chain links TRBV7-9 with TRBJ1-4, with 7 bases matching TRBD1. With V trimmed by 4 bases and J by 8 bases, 10 bases remained unmatched. Germline loops: CDR1 SEHNR, CDR2 FQNEAQ (reference sequence). This CDR3 spans 15 amino acids. CDR3 DNA: TGTGCCAGCAGCTCCCGGGACAGCAGAATAGAAAAACTGTTTTTT. This codes for CASSSRDSRIEKLFF.

The gene calls are TRBV2 and TRBJ1-1; 7 bases are a match to TRBD1. The germline CDR1 and CDR2 sequences are SNHLY and FYNNEI. CDR3 length: 14 amino acids. After removal of 8 bases from V and 5 bases from J, the junction contained 11 bases not matched to a gene. CDR3 nucleotide sequence: TGTGCCAGCCGCAGACGACAGGGTGGTACTGAAGCTTTCTTT. This sequence encodes CASRRRQGGTEAFF.